Sequencing of this TCR beta chain was carried out in a study of cytomegalovirus exposure and HLA in healthy donors. V lost 3 bases and J lost 2, with 14 bases in between. Germline assignment: CDR1 MNHNS and CDR2 SASEGT. The CDR3 has 16 residues. Primers included in the PCR were 60 Vbeta and 13 Jbeta primers. Profiling relied on immunoSEQ multiplex PCR, and the TCRdb table lists in-frame clones only, not all of them. This repertoire shows roughly 260,000 clones, 84% found once; its top ten account for roughly 2%. The study, taken as a whole, reports: A later analysis reportedly identified an Asian-associated ancestry cluster as carrying fewer N-insertions than the approximately 670-donor mean.

Worth noting for this clone: The antigen remains undetermined.

Sequencing input: PBMCs. The V call is TRBV6-1, the J call TRBJ1-5; D unclear. The sequence came from a woman aged 40 to 55 in good health and CMV-seropositive. Here the CDR3 DNA reads TGTGCCAGCAGTGACCTGATGAAAGGAGGCAATCAGCCCCAGCATTTT. Protein: CASSDLMKGGNQPQHF.